Below are 27 T cell receptor beta chains sequenced from a single sample in a study of blood T cell repertoires in COVID-19. Generated by immunoSEQ multiplex PCR, the TCRdb table keeps only in-frame clones and is missing some. The sample includes 110,000 or so clones, around 85% seen only once; the top ten take more than 10%. Sequencing was carried out using peripheral blood. The receptor set was obtained from a human donor in a cohort sampled during active COVID-19.

The chain has TRBV7-3 and TRBJ2-1, with D possibly matching TRBD2 (5 bases). V was pared by 6 bases and J by 10 bases, with 16 bases between. Per the germline V gene, CDR1 is SGHTA and CDR2 is FQGTGA. This CDR3 region has 13 residues. CDR3 amino acids: CASSSPGREEQFF. The CDR3 DNA is TGTGCCAGCAGTTCTCCCGGAAGGGAGGAGCAGTTCTTC.

The chain combines TRBV9 with TRBJ1-1; D possibly corresponds to TRBD1 (6 bases). CDR3 length equals 14 residues. Germline V gene lookup returns CDR1 SGDLS and CDR2 YYNGEE. The germline V and J ends were trimmed by 3 bases and 1 base, with 10 bases remaining between them. DNA of the CDR3: TGTGCCAGCAGCGGTCAGGGGCCGAACACTGAAGCTTTCTTT. This gives the protein CASSGQGPNTEAFF.

This clone was recorded a few times. The V gene is TRBV12-1, the J gene TRBJ1-5; TRBD1, as called in the table, went unchecked against the DNA. TRBV12-1 has pseudogene status. The CDR3 has 15 amino acids. The CDR3 DNA reads as TGTGCCAGCAGCAGGGACAGGGGGCGAGGTCAGCCCCAGCATTTT. Translation: CASSRDRGRGQPQHF.

The chain carries TRBV18 and TRBJ2-6; 7 bases agree with TRBD1. This CDR3 has 16 residues. V shed 4 bases and J 0 bases; nucleotides not matched to a gene: 3. From germline, CDR1 is KGHSH and CDR2 LQKENI. The CDR3 DNA reads as TGTGCCAGCTCACAGGGACAGCTCTCTGGGGCCAACGTCCTGACTTTC. Protein: CASSQGQLSGANVLTF.

Regarding this clone: A junction end diverges from the germline sequence, so it may reflect a read error. V is TRBV28 and J is TRBJ1-1; possible D gene TRBD1, 5 bases. CDR1 and CDR2 (germline): MDHEN, SYDVKM. CDR3 length equals 13 residues. CDR3: CASSLREETVLHF. CDR3 nucleotides: TGTGCCAGCAGTTTAAGGGAGGAGACAGTTTTGCATTTT.

The chain combines TRBV30 with TRBJ2-7; D is uncertain. Germline V lookup: CDR1 GTSNPN, CDR2 SVGIG (reference sequence). V gave up 2 bases and J gave up 0 bases, with 2 bases separating them. The length of the CDR3 is 11 residues. CDR3 protein: CAWSLSYEQYF. Here the CDR3 DNA reads TGTGCCTGGAGTCTCTCCTACGAGCAGTACTTC.

This rearrangement joins TRBV7-9 to TRBJ1-1; D is undetermined. CDR3 length: 15 residues. Germline CDR1 and CDR2: SEHNR and FQNEAQ (reference sequence). Trimming removed 5 bases at V and 0 bases at J, with 13 bases between. The CDR3 bases are TGTGCCAGCAGCCCTTCAGGACTGATGAACACTGAAGCTTTCTTT. Its protein is CASSPSGLMNTEAFF. The variable domain in full, with the rest retrieved from reference TRBV7-9 and TRBJ1-1, is DTGVSQNPRHKITKRGQNVTFRCDPISEHNRLYWYRQTLGQGPEFLTYFQNEAQLEKSRLLSDRFSAERPKGSFSTLEIQRTEQGDSAMYLCASSPSGLMNTEAFFGQGTRLTVV.

This clone has a single count. The V gene is TRBV7-9, the J gene TRBJ1-1; no clear D. Trimming took off 2 bases at V and 3 bases at J, with 7 bases between the two ends. CDR1 is SEHNR, CDR2 FQNEAQ, per germline (reference sequence). The CDR3 consists of 13 residues. CDR3 coding DNA: TGTGCCAGCAGCTTATTCGGGGACACTGAAGCTTTCTTT. Translated: CASSLFGDTEAFF.

CDR3 nucleotide sequence: TGTGCCAGCAGTCCCCTAGACAGGGGGGCGGCCACTGAAGCTTTCTTT. The encoded protein is CASSPLDRGAATEAFF. This chain joins TRBV6-6 and TRBJ1-1; 9 bases align to TRBD1. CDR3 length equals 16 residues. After removal of 5 bases from V and 4 bases from J, the junction contained 11 bases not matched to a gene. Germline lookup yields CDR1 MNHNY and CDR2 SVGAGI (reference sequence).

The gene calls are TRBV6-1 and TRBJ2-1; D possibly corresponds to TRBD1 (5 bases). V lost 1 base and J 4 bases, leaving 17 bases between the germline ends. The CDR3 sequence is 17 residues long. The germline V gene encodes CDR1 MNHNS and CDR2 SASEGT. The CDR3 region has the DNA TGTGCCAGCAGTGAAGGAGGACAACAACGTCTGTACAATGAGCAGTTCTTC. It translates to CASSEGGQQRLYNEQFF.

This sequence joins TRBV20-1 and TRBJ2-1; TRBD2 aligns across 7 bases. The CDR3 sequence is 15 residues long. With 3 bases clipped from V and 4 bases from J, the junction kept 9 bases outside the gene matches. Germline V gives CDR1 DFQATT, CDR2 SNEGSKA (reference sequence). The CDR3 loop is CSASPTGLPYNEQFF. CDR3 in DNA: TGCAGTGCTAGTCCAACGGGACTACCGTACAATGAGCAGTTCTTC.

The chain couples TRBV4-1 to TRBJ1-3; TRBD1 might be the D (5 bases). The V gene lost 1 base and the J gene lost 7 bases, with 14 bases spanning the gap. The CDR3 spans 15 residues. Germline CDR1 reads MGHRA; CDR2 reads YSYEKL. CDR3 DNA sequence: TGCGCCAGCAGCCAAGTCCAGGGTCTACCGAACACCATATATTTT. This translates into CASSQVQGLPNTIYF.

The rearrangement links TRBV19 to TRBJ1-3; TRBD1 might be the D (6 bases). V was shortened by 6 bases and J by 0 bases, with 12 bases between the two germline ends. This CDR3 spans 15 amino acids. Germline lookup yields CDR1 LNHDA and CDR2 SQIVND (reference sequence). CDR3: CASSLTGSSGNTIYF. CDR3 DNA: TGTGCCAGTAGCCTAACAGGGAGCTCTGGAAACACCATATATTTT. Variable domain in full (rest from reference TRBV19 and TRBJ1-3): DGGITQSPKYLFRKEGQNVTLSCEQNLNHDAMYWYRQDPGQGLRLIYYSQIVNDFQKGDIAEGYSVSREKKESFPLTVTSAQKNPTAFYLCASSLTGSSGNTIYFGEGSWLTVV.

The chain combines TRBV14 with TRBJ2-1; 8 bases are a match to TRBD2. The CDR3 totals 14 residues. The V gene's germline CDR1 is SGHDN and CDR2 FVKESK. Trimming removed 6 bases from V and 9 bases from J; junction bases left unmatched: 10. CDR3 amino acids: CASSGRGGPGEQFF. For the CDR3, the DNA is TGTGCCAGCAGTGGACGGGGGGGCCCCGGTGAGCAGTTCTTC.

The chain joins TRBV5-1 to TRBJ2-1, with 12 positions matching TRBD2. The CDR3 has 17 residues. With V trimmed by 4 bases and J by 0 bases, 5 bases remained unmatched. Germline CDR1 is SGHRS and CDR2 is YFSETQ. In DNA form, the CDR3 reads TGCGCCAGCAGCCCAGGGACTAGCGGGCCCTCCTACAATGAGCAGTTCTTC. Translation: CASSPGTSGPSYNEQFF. Full variable domain (outside the CDR3, taken from reference TRBV5-1 and TRBJ2-1): KAGVTQTPRYLIKTRGQQVTLSCSPISGHRSVSWYQQTPGQGLQFLFEYFSETQRNKGNFPGRFSGRQFSNSRSEMNVSTLELGDSALYLCASSPGTSGPSYNEQFFGPGTRLTVL.

The gene calls are TRBV12-3 or TRBV12-4 and TRBJ2-1; 7 bases agree with TRBD1. The CDR3 has 11 amino acids. V lost 6 bases and J lost 14; bases outside the gene matches: 7. DNA for the CDR3: TGTGCCAGCAGCCACCGGGACAGTAAGTTCTTC. It is translated as CASSHRDSKFF.

The CDR3 region is CASSVTRRGIGNEQFF. CDR3 sequence (DNA): TGTGCCAGCTCTGTAACCCGCAGGGGTATTGGGAATGAGCAGTTCTTC. The chain employs TRBV5-5 and TRBJ2-1; maybe TRBD1 (6 bases). The CDR3 is 16 residues long. Trimming took 7 bases from V and 7 from J, leaving 24 bases between them. Germline V gene data show CDR1 as SGHKS and CDR2 as YYEKEE (reference sequence).

J is TRBJ2-6 and V is TRBV23-1; D is possibly TRBD2 (5 bases). TRBV23-1 is sorted into the ORF group, with uncertain function. The CDR3 is made up of 19 amino acids. Trimming shortened V by 2 bases and J by 0 bases, and 17 bases separated the two germline ends. The CDR3 bases are TGCGCCAGCAGTCAACCTCCGGAGGCGCGGAGCTCTGGGGCCAACGTCCTGACTTTC. Protein product: CASSQPPEARSSGANVLTF.

The chain is built from TRBV11-2 and TRBJ1-4; TRBD1 matches 7 bases. Trimming removed 5 bases from V and 8 bases from J; junction bases left unmatched: 11. Germline loops: CDR1 SGHAT, CDR2 FQNNGV. The CDR3 has 15 residues. The CDR3 spells CASSADRVGSEKLFF. DNA of the CDR3: TGTGCCAGCAGCGCCGACAGGGTAGGATCCGAAAAACTGTTTTTT.

The rearrangement links TRBV27 to TRBJ2-7; D perhaps matches TRBD1 (6 bases). This CDR3 spans 15 amino acids. The V gene's germline CDR1 is MNHEY and CDR2 SMNVEV (reference sequence). V was pared by 2 bases and J by 5 bases, with 16 bases between. CDR3 coding DNA: TGTGCCAGCAGTTTACGGTACAGGGAAGGGGACGAGCAGTACTTC. The encoded protein is CASSLRYREGDEQYF.

This clone has a single count. The chain recombines TRBV7-9 with TRBJ1-5; D gene uncertain. Per the germline V gene, CDR1 is SEHNR and CDR2 is FQNEAQ (reference sequence). The CDR3 is 13 amino acids. Trimming removed 1 base from V and 7 bases from J, with 8 bases in between. The CDR3 here is CASSLGPWQPQHF. In nucleotides, the CDR3 is TGTGCCAGCAGCTTAGGGCCGTGGCAGCCCCAGCATTTT.

In this sample, this clone turned up a few times. CDR3 sequence (DNA): TGCGCCAGCAGCGACAGGGCCTCTTACAATGAGCAGTTCTTC. The encoded protein is CASSDRASYNEQFF. The chain recombines TRBV4-1 with TRBJ2-1, with 7 bases that match TRBD1. CDR1 is MGHRA and CDR2 is YSYEKL in the germline V gene. This CDR3 region has 14 residues. J lost 4 bases, V lost 5 bases, and 5 bases had no gene match.

The chain employs TRBV2 and TRBJ1-1; 8 bases are shared with TRBD1. The CDR3 has 12 amino acids. V was pared by 6 bases and J by 11 bases, with 8 bases of the junction left unmatched. CDR1 and CDR2 from the germline V gene are SNHLY and FYNNEI. Here the CDR3 reads CASSTTGDRAFF. As DNA, the CDR3 is TGTGCCAGCAGCACGACAGGGGACAGGGCTTTCTTT.

The gene calls are TRBV6-5 and TRBJ1-3, with a weak D call TRBD1 (6 bases). Germline CDR1 and CDR2: MNHEY and SVGAGI. The germline V and J ends were trimmed by 0 bases and 4 bases, with 10 bases remaining between them. The CDR3 is made up of 15 amino acids. The CDR3 sequence is CASSYSGALGNTIYF. The CDR3 DNA reads TGTGCCAGCAGTTACTCGGGGGCCCTCGGAAACACCATATATTTT.

This chain uses TRBV30 with TRBJ2-7; 9 nucleotides match TRBD1. This CDR3 region has 13 residues. The V gene end was trimmed by 2 bases and the J gene end by 2 bases; junction bases not matched to a gene: 1. Germline V gene lookup returns CDR1 GTSNPN and CDR2 SVGIG (reference sequence). CDR3 DNA sequence: TGTGCCTGGAGTCGGACAGGGGCCTACGAGCAGTACTTC. Translated, it gives CAWSRTGAYEQYF.

The CDR3 is CASSIPGLAGGHNEQFF. The CDR3 DNA reads TGTGCCAGTAGTATTCCGGGACTAGCGGGGGGGCACAATGAGCAGTTCTTC. This chain links TRBV19 with TRBJ2-1; 16 bases are shared with TRBD2. Losses at the gene ends were 3 bases for V and 5 bases for J; bases not matched to a gene: 4. Germline CDR1 LNHDA, CDR2 SQIVND (reference sequence). CDR3 size: 17 residues.

This clone was counted a few times. The chain carries TRBV6-6 and TRBJ1-1, with a weak D call TRBD1 (6 bases). CDR1 is MNHNY and CDR2 is SVGAGI in the germline V gene (reference sequence). The CDR3 covers 14 residues. Between the trimmed V and J ends, which lost 0 bases and 1 base, there was a span of 6 bases. CDR3 in DNA: TGTGCCAGCAGTTACTCGGACAGGAACACTGAAGCTTTCTTT. It specifies CASSYSDRNTEAFF.